This TCR beta chain was captured by sequencing in a study of T cells in Graves' hyperthyroidism and ophthalmopathy. A patient was excluded if there was uncontrolled infection, other autoimmune disease, pregnancy or lactation. This CDR3 comprises 14 residues. The germline V and J ends were trimmed by 2 bases and 2 bases, with 9 bases remaining between them. CDR1 and CDR2 (germline): SEHNR, FQNEAQ (reference sequence). Study findings and constraints: Most expanded thyroid clonotypes above 0.001 also appeared in blood. From stable hyperthyroidism, ophthalmopathy was separated by a 13 V-J model.

From RNA transcripts, TCR beta CDR3 regions were amplified. First-round RT-PCR with HTBI primers amplified the TCR CDR3 region. TCRdb called the multiplex PCR reads again in MiXCR, with one record for every CDR3 protein. The sample yields some 550,000 distinct CDR3 sequences, less than 25% seen once. This clonotype was seen ten or more times. The antigen is undetermined. Material for sequencing was blood. The source is a man between 18 and 35 years old with Graves' hyperthyroidism. The chain has TRBV7-9 and TRBJ2-5, with D tentatively TRBD1 (6 bases). The CDR3 bases are TGTGCCAGCAGCTTATCTACAGGGCAAGAGACCCAGTACTTC. Translated: CASSLSTGQETQYF.